Shown below are 8 T cell receptor beta chains from a single sample sequenced in a study of shared clonotypes between healthy human individuals. Assay: immunoSEQ multiplex PCR; the TCRdb copy retains only in-frame clones and omits some. The data contain 110,000 or so clones, around two thirds of them singletons. The sequencing input was memory CD8+ T cells sorted from blood. Documented subset: CD45RO+ cells pooled with CCR7-negative TemRA cells. These receptors came from a woman aged 30 to 39 in good health.

This chain links TRBV13 with TRBJ2-3, with TRBD1 identical over 8 bases. The V gene end was trimmed by 0 bases and the J gene end by 4 bases; junction bases not matched to a gene: 3. The CDR3 runs to 15 residues. Germline assignment: CDR1 PRHDT and CDR2 FYEKMQ (reference sequence). CDR3 protein: CASSLGTGEADTQYF. The CDR3 DNA sequence: TGTGCCAGCAGCTTAGGGACAGGGGAAGCAGATACGCAGTATTTT.

This sequence joins TRBV25-1 and TRBJ2-1; D is uncertain. Germline V gene data show CDR1 as MGHDK and CDR2 as SYGVNS. The V end lost 3 bases, the J end lost 2 bases, and 2 bases lay between the germline ends. CDR3 length: 12 amino acids. CDR3 protein: CASSDAYNEQFF. DNA of the CDR3: TGTGCCAGCAGTGATGCCTACAATGAGCAGTTCTTC. Looking up the rest from reference TRBV25-1 and TRBJ2-1 gives the full variable domain: EADIYQTPRYLVIGTGKKITLECSQTMGHDKMYWYQQDPGMELHLIHYSYGVNSTEKGDLSSESTVSRIRTEHFPLTLESARPSHTSQYLCASSDAYNEQFFGPGTRLTVL.

V and J are TRBV27 and TRBJ2-3; 10 nucleotides match TRBD2. The CDR3 runs to 15 residues. Per the germline V gene, CDR1 is MNHEY and CDR2 is SMNVEV (reference sequence). With V trimmed by 5 bases and J by 5 bases, 7 bases remained unmatched. The CDR3 protein is CASSPLAGVGDTQYF. The CDR3 region has the DNA TGTGCCAGCAGTCCCCTAGCGGGAGTTGGAGATACGCAGTATTTT.

The V call is TRBV10-3, the J call TRBJ1-2; no clear D. V was cut by 4 bases and J by 4 bases, with 13 bases left in between. The germline CDR1 and CDR2 sequences are ENHRY and SYGVKD. The length of the CDR3 is 14 residues. CDR3 loop: CAISAPWGAYGYTF. In nucleotides, the CDR3 is TGTGCCATCAGTGCGCCGTGGGGAGCCTATGGCTACACCTTC.

The chain uses TRBV25-1 and TRBJ2-7; D is unresolved. The CDR3 runs to 12 residues. V dropped 4 bases and J dropped 6 bases, with 10 bases sitting between them. Germline CDR1 MGHDK, CDR2 SYGVNS. The CDR3 region has the DNA TGTGCCAGCAGTGGATCAAGTTTCGAGCAGTACTTC. This sequence encodes CASSGSSFEQYF.

For this clone: This sequence is one base from a far larger clone and is likely a read error. In the same sample, other DNA sequences code for this CDR3. V is TRBV14 and J is TRBJ2-7; 10 nucleotides line up with TRBD2. The CDR3 sequence is 16 residues long. Germline loops: CDR1 SGHDN, CDR2 FVKESK. The CDR3: CASSQGLAVSSYEQYF. The DNA of the CDR3 is TGCGCCAGCAGCCAAGGACTAGCGGTTTCATCCTACGAGCAGTACTTC.

This rearrangement joins TRBV5-1 to TRBJ2-5, with 10 positions matching TRBD1. The better agreement between TRBJ2-7 and the DNA end casts doubt on the J call. Germline CDR1 is SGHRS and CDR2 is YFSETQ. The CDR3 is 15 residues long. CDR3: CASSWGGTGAYEQYF. CDR3 nucleotide sequence: TGCGCCAGCAGTTGGGGAGGGACAGGGGCCTACGAGCAGTACTTC.

The chain employs TRBV7-9 and TRBJ2-2; no reliable D call. The CDR3 consists of 13 residues. The V gene lost 3 bases and the J gene lost 5 bases, with 7 bases spanning the gap. Germline lookup yields CDR1 SEHNR and CDR2 FQNEAQ (reference sequence). The CDR3 loop reads CASSFKGTGELFF. CDR3 DNA: TGTGCCAGCAGCTTTAAGGGAACCGGGGAGCTGTTTTTT.